These 29 T cell receptor beta chains were sequenced from one sample in a study of human T cells and chemical hapten exposure. TCRdb re-derived calls from the RACE reads in MiXCR, one entry per CDR3 protein. Of over 45,000 distinct CDR3 sequences listed, about 4.5% are singletons. This sample's time point: healthy volunteer bleed at 2 weeks. The authors extracted total RNA from unfractionated whole blood. What was sequenced was whole blood. These receptors all come from a female donor in good health. Some clones in this sample may be carry-over from other donors' samples.

This clonotype has a count of ten or more. This rearrangement joins TRBV5-1 to TRBJ1-3, with unresolved D. Germline loops: CDR1 SGHRS, CDR2 YFSETQ. Trimming pared 6 bases from V and 2 bases from J, leaving 15 bases between. The length of the CDR3 is 15 residues. The CDR3 DNA follows: TGCGCCAGCACCGGGGATTCTCTGACTGGAAACACCATATATTTT. Translating it yields CASTGDSLTGNTIYF.

This clonotype has at least ten counts. This sequence joins TRBV5-6 and TRBJ1-2; 8 nucleotides line up with TRBD1. Germline loops: CDR1 SGHDT, CDR2 YYEEEE. The CDR3 is 14 amino acids. The V and J ends lost 4 bases and 3 bases, in that order; junction bases with no gene match: 5. The CDR3 nucleotides are TGTGCCAGCAGCCTAAGGACAGGGTACTATGGCTACACCTTC. Its translation: CASSLRTGYYGYTF.

This clonotype came up many times. V and J are TRBV19 and TRBJ1-5; the D gene is possibly TRBD1 (5 bases). From germline, CDR1 is LNHDA and CDR2 SQIVND (reference sequence). Trimming left V 9 bases short and J 0 bases short, with 36 bases between. CDR3 length equals 22 residues. CDR3 sequence: CARRLRRQSIFPSGYSNQPQHF. The DNA of the CDR3 is TGTGCCAGACGACTGAGGCGACAGTCCATTTTTCCAAGCGGGTATAGCAATCAGCCCCAGCATTTT.

This clonotype came up a few times. The rearrangement joins TRBV11-1 to TRBJ2-7; D perhaps matches TRBD2 (5 bases). V was trimmed by 0 bases and J by 2 bases, leaving 11 bases between them. Germline V lookup: CDR1 SGHAT, CDR2 FQDESV (reference sequence). The CDR3 length is 15 residues. CDR3: CASSLALARAYEQYF. The DNA of the CDR3 is TGTGCCAGCAGCTTAGCGCTAGCTAGAGCCTACGAGCAGTACTTC.

This clonotype was counted many times. The chain joins TRBV20-1 to TRBJ2-3; TRBD2 aligns across 9 bases. The length of the CDR3 is 14 residues. CDR1 and CDR2 from the germline V gene are DFQATT and SNEGSKA (reference sequence). The V gene end was trimmed by 1 base and the J gene end by 3 bases; junction bases not matched to a gene: 2. CDR3 sequence: CSARVSGGTDTQYF. CDR3 sequence (DNA): TGCAGTGCTAGAGTTAGCGGGGGAACAGATACGCAGTATTTT.

On this clonotype itself: No conserved phenylalanine or tryptophan ends this CDR3, so it is likely a read error. The rearrangement links TRBV3-1 to TRBJ2-7; 8 positions agree with TRBD1. The J segment lost 2 bases and the V segment lost 8 bases, leaving 11 bases of the junction unmatched. From germline, CDR1 is LGHDT and CDR2 YNNKEL (reference sequence). The CDR3 totals 15 residues. The CDR3: CASSGRGRSTYEQYS. CDR3 DNA: TGTGCCAGCTCGGGCAGGGGGCGCAGCACCTACGAGCAGTACTCC.

About this clonotype: This sequence may be a read error, since a much larger clone differs from it by one base. The chain uses TRBV7-9 and TRBJ2-4, with 7 bases lining up with TRBD1. This CDR3 comprises 15 residues. Germline CDR1 and CDR2: SEHNR and FQNEAQ (reference sequence). Losses at the gene ends were 0 bases for V and 2 bases for J; bases not matched to a gene: 1. CDR3 DNA sequence: TGTGCCAGCAGCTTAGCGACAGGGTCCAAAAACATTCAGTACTTC. Protein product: CASSLATGSKNIQYF.

This rearrangement joins TRBV27 to TRBJ1-1; TRBD1 might be the D (6 bases). Germline V gene data show CDR1 as MNHEY and CDR2 as SMNVEV (reference sequence). The CDR3 has 14 amino acids. The germline V and J ends were trimmed by 0 bases and 5 bases, with 10 bases remaining between them. CDR3 region: CASSLSTGMTEAFF. Written as DNA, the CDR3 is TGTGCCAGCAGTTTATCAACAGGGATGACTGAAGCTTTCTTT.

Ten or more counts support this clonotype. The chain carries TRBV27 and TRBJ2-2; 10 bases align to TRBD1. This CDR3 has 16 amino acids. The trim removed 6 bases at V and 5 bases at J, leaving 9 bases unmatched. The germline CDR1 and CDR2 sequences are MNHEY and SMNVEV (reference sequence). The CDR3 bases are TGTGCCAGCAGGCCCTCCGGGGACAGGGGTACCGGGGAGCTGTTTTTT. Encoded protein: CASRPSGDRGTGELFF.

This clonotype was seen at least ten times. V and J are TRBV7-9 and TRBJ1-2, with 7 bases lining up with TRBD1. CDR3 length: 16 amino acids. Germline lookup yields CDR1 SEHNR and CDR2 FQNEAQ (reference sequence). J was trimmed by 3 bases and V by 4 bases; bases with no gene match: 11. The CDR3 loop is CASSSPDRGQDYGYTF. The CDR3, as DNA: TGTGCCAGCAGCTCACCGGACCGTGGACAGGACTATGGCTACACCTTC.

This clonotype was detected only once. The genes are TRBV7-9 and TRBJ1-4, with no clear D. Germline V lookup: CDR1 SEHNR, CDR2 FQNEAQ (reference sequence). The CDR3 runs 13 residues. Trimming left V 0 bases short and J 7 bases short, with 6 bases between. CDR3 residues: CASSLASGEKLFF. As DNA, the CDR3 is TGTGCCAGCAGCTTAGCCAGTGGTGAAAAACTGTTTTTT. Drawing the rest from reference TRBV7-9 and TRBJ1-4, the complete variable domain is DTGVSQNPRHKITKRGQNVTFRCDPISEHNRLYWYRQTLGQGPEFLTYFQNEAQLEKSRLLSDRFSAERPKGSFSTLEIQRTEQGDSAMYLCASSLASGEKLFFGSGTQLSVL.

This clonotype was seen at least ten times. The chain has TRBV12-3 or TRBV12-4 and TRBJ2-7; possibly TRBD2 for D (6 bases). Trimming shortened V by 5 bases and J by 7 bases, and 15 bases separated the two germline ends. CDR3 length: 13 amino acids. The CDR3 is CASSARPGVEQYF. In DNA, the CDR3 is TGTGCCAGCAGTGCGAGACCGGGGGTTGAGCAGTACTTC.

The table lists this clonotype with many counts. The chain combines TRBV6-1 with TRBJ2-7; 9 nucleotides agree with TRBD2. The germline V gene encodes CDR1 MNHNS and CDR2 SASEGT. V lost 7 bases and J lost 0; bases outside the gene matches: 4. The CDR3 totals 14 residues. The CDR3 protein is CASMRRGGSYEQYF. In DNA, the CDR3 is TGTGCCAGCATGCGGCGGGGGGGCTCCTACGAGCAGTACTTC.

Many counts were recorded for this clonotype. The chain couples TRBV7-2 to TRBJ1-6; D call uncertain. The germline CDR1 and CDR2 sequences are SGHTA and FQGNSA. The V end was cut by 5 bases, the J end by 0 bases, with 8 bases between. This CDR3 is 15 amino acids long. The CDR3 DNA reads TGTGCCAGCAGCCACGTCGGCTCCTATAATTCACCCCTCCACTTT. Translated: CASSHVGSYNSPLHF.

At least ten counts were recorded for this clonotype. This chain connects TRBV12-3 or TRBV12-4 to TRBJ2-3, with TRBD2 as a possible D gene (6 bases). Trimming removed 5 bases from V and 8 bases from J, with 20 bases in between. The CDR3 runs to 15 residues. The CDR3 here is CASSRGGAGSGTQYF. The CDR3 coding sequence is TGTGCCAGCAGTCGAGGCGGGGCAGGGTCAGGTACGCAGTATTTT.

This clonotype was observed at least ten times. The chain carries TRBV29-1 and TRBJ1-1; tentative D call: TRBD1 (6 bases). The length of the CDR3 is 14 residues. CDR1 is SQVTM and CDR2 is ANQGSEA in the germline V gene. The V end was cut by 4 bases, the J end by 4 bases, with 16 bases between. The CDR3: CSVARGAVSTEAFF. CDR3 nucleotides: TGCAGCGTTGCAAGGGGGGCGGTGAGCACTGAAGCTTTCTTT.

This clonotype showed up many times. J is TRBJ2-3 and V is TRBV30; 9 bases are a match to TRBD2. Trimming removed 8 bases from V and 6 bases from J; junction bases left unmatched: 12. Looked up from germline, CDR1 is GTSNPN and CDR2 is SVGIG (reference sequence). The CDR3 is 14 amino acids. In DNA, the CDR3 is TGTGCCCATGCCCCGGGGACTAGCTTGGATACGCAGTATTTT. Amino acids: CAHAPGTSLDTQYF.

This clonotype was detected a few times. This rearrangement joins TRBV5-1 to TRBJ2-3; a possible D gene is TRBD2 (5 bases). CDR3 size: 16 residues. The V gene lost 1 base and the J gene lost 6 bases, with 18 bases spanning the gap. Germline V gene sequence: CDR1 SGHRS, CDR2 YFSETQ. CDR3: CASSLTGSHTRDTQYF. The CDR3 nucleotides are TGCGCCAGCAGCTTGACGGGATCCCACACACGGGATACGCAGTATTTT. The complete variable domain, with remaining parts taken from reference TRBV5-1 and TRBJ2-3, reads KAGVTQTPRYLIKTRGQQVTLSCSPISGHRSVSWYQQTPGQGLQFLFEYFSETQRNKGNFPGRFSGRQFSNSRSEMNVSTLELGDSALYLCASSLTGSHTRDTQYFGPGTRLTVL.

The table lists this clonotype with many counts. The rearrangement links TRBV5-4 to TRBJ2-3, with D uncertain. This CDR3 has 15 amino acids. The germline V and J ends were trimmed by 3 bases and 0 bases, with 11 bases remaining between them. Germline loops: CDR1 SGHNT, CDR2 YYREEE (reference sequence). CDR3 in amino acids: CASSSTQRSTDTQYF. The CDR3 nucleotides are TGTGCCAGCAGCTCCACACAGCGTAGCACAGATACGCAGTATTTT.

This clonotype was recorded at least ten times. For the CDR3, the DNA is TGTGCCAGCAACCTTGGGTACTACGAGCAGTACTTC. As protein: CASNLGYYEQYF. The chain joins TRBV5-8 to TRBJ2-7; D ambiguous. CDR3 length equals 12 residues. From germline, CDR1 is SGHTS and CDR2 YDEGEE. Trimming took off 6 bases at V and 3 bases at J, with 10 bases between the two ends.

The sample holds a few counts of this clonotype. This rearrangement joins TRBV7-9 to TRBJ2-1; 7 bases are a match to TRBD1. In germline, CDR1 is SEHNR, CDR2 FQNEAQ (reference sequence). The V segment lost 5 bases and the J segment 7 bases; nucleotides outside the gene matches: 23. The CDR3 is 19 residues long. The DNA for the CDR3 is TGTGCCAGCAGCCCCCGGACAGGTACTCGGCTAGTCTGGGGGAATGAGCAGTTCTTC. This sequence encodes CASSPRTGTRLVWGNEQFF. The full variable domain, its missing parts supplied by reference TRBV7-9 and TRBJ2-1, is DTGVSQNPRHKITKRGQNVTFRCDPISEHNRLYWYRQTLGQGPEFLTYFQNEAQLEKSRLLSDRFSAERPKGSFSTLEIQRTEQGDSAMYLCASSPRTGTRLVWGNEQFFGPGTRLTVL.

This clonotype appeared many times. This sequence joins TRBV29-1 and TRBJ2-5, with D tentatively TRBD2 (6 bases). The CDR3 has 12 amino acids. CDR1 is SQVTM and CDR2 is ANQGSEA in the germline V gene. V shed 6 bases and J shed 5 bases, with 13 bases lying between them. The CDR3 loop is CSVLNGGETQYF. In DNA, the CDR3 is TGCAGCGTCCTGAATGGGGGGGAGACCCAGTACTTC.

There are a few counts of this clonotype. V usage is TRBV14 and J usage is TRBJ1-2; TRBD1 aligns across 8 bases. V shed 3 bases, J shed 4 bases, and the junction held 7 bases outside the gene matches. Germline-derived CDR1 and CDR2 are SGHDN and FVKESK. This CDR3 has 15 residues. CDR3 nucleotide sequence: TGTGCCAGCAGCCAGGTTCGACAGGGGATCTATGGCTACACCTTC. Translated, it gives CASSQVRQGIYGYTF.

This clonotype was counted ten times or more. DNA of the CDR3: TGTGCCAGCAGCGCGGGGTACACAGATACGCAGTATTTT. Its translation is CASSAGYTDTQYF. V gene TRBV5-4 combines with J gene TRBJ2-3; TRBD2 might be the D (6 bases). Germline V gives CDR1 SGHNT, CDR2 YYREEE (reference sequence). The CDR3 sequence is 13 residues long. V shed 4 bases and J shed 2 bases, with 8 bases lying between them.

In its sample, this clonotype was seen many times. This sequence joins TRBV2 and TRBJ2-3; D possibly corresponds to TRBD2 (6 bases). Germline CDR1 is SNHLY and CDR2 is FYNNEI. V was trimmed by 6 bases and J by 1 base, leaving 11 bases between them. The CDR3 runs to 14 residues. CDR3 protein: CASSWEVGTDTQYF. The CDR3 DNA reads as TGTGCCAGCAGCTGGGAGGTGGGCACAGATACGCAGTATTTT.

This clonotype was detected ten times or more. The chain employs TRBV6-2 or TRBV6-3 and TRBJ1-5; the D gene is possibly TRBD1 (6 bases). CDR3 length: 16 residues. The V end was cut by 0 bases, the J end by 2 bases, with 11 bases between. Germline V CDR1 and CDR2: MNHEY, SVGEGT. The CDR3 sequence: CASSYSRGAGNQPQHF. In nucleotides, the CDR3 is TGTGCCAGCAGTTACTCGCGGGGGGCGGGCAATCAGCCCCAGCATTTT.

This clonotype showed up just once. A much larger clone sits a single nucleotide away, making a read error possible. V and J are TRBV12-3 or TRBV12-4 and TRBJ1-5; 8 bases map to TRBD1. This CDR3 region has 15 residues. CDR3 bases: TGTGCCAGCAGTAGCGGACAGGGTTGGGGTCAGCCCCGGCATTTT. It codes for CASSSGQGWGQPRHF.

This clonotype was picked up many times. The V and J genes are TRBV27 and TRBJ1-5; D uncertain. The CDR3 length is 18 residues. Germline V CDR1 and CDR2: MNHEY, SMNVEV (reference sequence). Trimming removed 6 bases at V and 0 bases at J, with 21 bases between. The CDR3: CASSERMPGVLSNQPQHF. The CDR3 bases are TGTGCCAGCAGCGAAAGGATGCCCGGTGTCCTTAGCAATCAGCCCCAGCATTTT.

The chain recombines TRBV6-2 or TRBV6-3 with TRBJ1-2; D perhaps matches TRBD1 (6 bases). CDR1 is MNHEY and CDR2 is SVGEGT in the germline V gene. Between the trimmed V and J ends, which lost 7 bases and 5 bases, there was a span of 11 bases. The CDR3 has 12 residues. Written as DNA, the CDR3 is TGTGCCAGCACCCAGGGGCGGTATGGCTACACCTTC. Residues: CASTQGRYGYTF.